The 31 T cell receptor beta chains presented below share a single source sample, sequenced in a study of graft-versus-host responses after intestinal transplantation (dated by TCRdb to the early 2020s). Preparation of the library involved the immunoSEQ multiplex PCR assay. The table comes from immuneACCESS by way of TCRdb, which keeps in-frame sequences with V and J called. Part of the clones is missing from these tables; in studies checked, under half for an unresolved V gene and the rest for unknown reasons. Within this sample are nearly 100,000 clones, with 75% to 95% of them counted one time only. Together, the top ten hold roughly 16% of the sample. The material was PBMCs, obtained around 450 days after intestinal transplant. The receptor source for this set is a human patient who received an intestinal transplant, so some T cells may come from the graft donor.

This rearrangement joins TRBV6-5 to TRBJ1-1; a possible D gene is TRBD1 (6 bases). This CDR3 spans 13 amino acids. Germline-derived CDR1 and CDR2 are MNHEY and SVGAGI. Trimming cost V 4 bases and J 6 bases, with 12 bases left between them. The CDR3 DNA sequence: TGTGCCAGCAGTTTCGGGGGCGGAGCTGAAGCTTTCTTT. Translating gives CASSFGGGAEAFF.

The chain is built from TRBV5-6 and TRBJ2-7, with D possibly TRBD2 on 5 matching bases. Trimming stripped 4 bases from V and 4 bases from J, with 15 bases between. Germline values: CDR1 SGHDT, CDR2 YYEEEE. This CDR3 spans 14 amino acids. The CDR3 nucleotides are TGTGCCAGCAGCCCCCTTAGTGGGGAGTACGAGCAGTACTTC. This sequence encodes CASSPLSGEYEQYF.

The CDR3 nucleotides read TGTGCCAGCAGCGTCACTAGCGGGGGGGCCACAGATACGCAGTATTTT. This translates into CASSVTSGGATDTQYF. The chain combines TRBV7-6 with TRBJ2-3; 13 bases match TRBD2. CDR3 length: 16 amino acids. Per the germline V gene, CDR1 is SGHVS and CDR2 is FNYEAQ. The trim removed 5 bases at V and 2 bases at J, leaving 4 bases unmatched. Full variable domain (remainder filled in from reference TRBV7-6 and TRBJ2-3): GAGVSQSPRYKVTKRGQDVALRCDPISGHVSLYWYRQALGQGPEFLTYFNYEAQQDKSGLPNDRFSAERPEGSISTLTIQRTEQRDSAMYRCASSVTSGGATDTQYFGPGTRLTVL.

The chain has TRBV19 and TRBJ2-5; D is possibly TRBD1 (6 bases). Trimming took off 3 bases at V and 5 bases at J, with 16 bases between the two ends. Germline V gene sequence: CDR1 LNHDA, CDR2 SQIVND (reference sequence). The CDR3 extends over 15 amino acids. The CDR3 is CASSMGGQKWETQYF. DNA of the CDR3: TGTGCCAGTAGTATGGGTGGACAGAAGTGGGAGACCCAGTACTTC.

The genes are TRBV19 and TRBJ1-2, with a possible D match to TRBD1 (5 bases). Trimming pared 3 bases from V and 4 bases from J, leaving 12 bases between. This CDR3 is 14 amino acids long. CDR1 is LNHDA, CDR2 SQIVND, per germline (reference sequence). CDR3 amino acids: CASSIFQGSYGYTF. The CDR3, as DNA: TGTGCCAGTAGTATTTTCCAGGGTTCCTATGGCTACACCTTC.

The chain combines TRBV2 with TRBJ1-2; tentative D call: TRBD1 (5 bases). The CDR3 length is 15 residues. V lost 5 bases to trimming and J lost 0 bases, with 13 bases between them. Per the germline V gene, CDR1 is SNHLY and CDR2 is FYNNEI. The DNA of the CDR3 is TGTGCCAGCAGTTTCACAGGCCACGCTAACTATGGCTACACCTTC. Its protein product is CASSFTGHANYGYTF.

The chain joins TRBV29-1 to TRBJ1-1; possible D gene TRBD1, 5 bases. This CDR3 has 12 residues. The V and J ends lost 4 bases and 5 bases respectively, with 11 bases between them. Germline CDR1 reads SQVTM; CDR2 reads ANQGSEA. In nucleotides, the CDR3 is TGCAGCGTTGGGGCTTGGACAACTGAAGCTTTCTTT. Protein sequence: CSVGAWTTEAFF.

The chain combines TRBV5-8 with TRBJ2-1, with D possibly being TRBD2 (5 bases). The CDR3 length is 14 residues. Germline V gene lookup returns CDR1 SGHTS and CDR2 YDEGEE. The germline V and J ends were trimmed by 4 bases and 5 bases, with 13 bases remaining between them. In DNA, the CDR3 is TGTGCCAGCAGCGGAGGACGTCGCGACAATGAGCAGTTCTTC. It encodes CASSGGRRDNEQFF. The variable domain in full, with the rest retrieved from reference TRBV5-8 and TRBJ2-1, is EAGVTQSPTHLIKTRGQQATLRCSPISGHTSVYWYQQALGLGLQFLLWYDEGEERNRGNFPPRFSGRQFPNYSSELNVNALELEDSALYLCASSGGRRDNEQFFGPGTRLTVL.

This chain links TRBV1 with TRBJ1-5; the listed D gene, TRBD1, was not tested against the DNA. TRBV1 is tagged as a pseudogene. CDR3 length: 13 amino acids. The CDR3: CTSFQGARQPQHF. As DNA, the CDR3 is TGCACCAGCTTTCAGGGGGCCCGCCAGCCCCAGCATTTT.

V is TRBV2 and J is TRBJ1-2, with a tentative D call TRBD1 (5 bases). Germline values: CDR1 SNHLY, CDR2 FYNNEI. V lost 7 bases, J lost 8 bases, and 17 bases lay in between. The CDR3 runs to 13 residues. CDR3 loop: CASTHVGARGYTF. CDR3 coding DNA: TGTGCCAGCACCCACGTCGGGGCTCGGGGCTACACCTTC. Variable domain in full (rest from reference TRBV2 and TRBJ1-2): EPEVTQTPSHQVTQMGQEVILRCVPISNHLYFYWYRQILGQKVEFLVSFYNNEISEKSEIFDDQFSVERPDGSNFTLKIRSTKLEDSAMYFCASTHVGARGYTFGSGTRLTVV.

The chain employs TRBV6-5 and TRBJ1-1; 8 positions agree with TRBD1. This CDR3 region has 14 residues. Germline trimming cut 6 bases from V and 7 bases from J; bases unmatched to any gene: 10. The germline V gene encodes CDR1 MNHEY and CDR2 SVGAGI. This chain's CDR3 is CASSHSPTGDEAFF. CDR3 coding DNA: TGTGCCAGCAGCCACTCCCCGACAGGGGATGAAGCTTTCTTT.

This rearrangement joins TRBV7-3 to TRBJ2-5; 8 nucleotides agree with TRBD2. J lost 5 bases, V lost 1 base, and 6 bases had no gene match. The germline V gene has CDR1 SGHTA and CDR2 FQGTGA. The CDR3 consists of 15 residues. CDR3 coding DNA: TGTGCCAGCAGCTTAATAGCGGGGTCTGGGGAGACCCAGTACTTC. This codes for CASSLIAGSGETQYF.

This chain uses TRBV6-6 with TRBJ1-3, with 9 positions matching TRBD1. The V gene end was trimmed by 5 bases and the J gene end by 5 bases; junction bases not matched to a gene: 10. Germline loops: CDR1 MNHNY, CDR2 SVGAGI (reference sequence). This CDR3 is built from 16 residues. The chain's CDR3 is CASSPTHRGLRNTIYF. As DNA, the CDR3 is TGTGCCAGCAGTCCCACCCACAGGGGGCTCCGAAACACCATATATTTT.

This chain links TRBV7-3 with TRBJ2-2; tentatively, D is TRBD2 (6 bases). Trimming shortened V by 2 bases and J by 2 bases, and 12 bases separated the two germline ends. Germline-derived CDR1 and CDR2 are SGHTA and FQGTGA. There are 16 residues in the CDR3. This chain's CDR3 is CASSLGLAINTGELFF. CDR3 DNA sequence: TGTGCCAGCAGCTTAGGGCTAGCGATAAACACCGGGGAGCTGTTTTTT.

This clone was seen a handful of times. This sequence joins TRBV6-6 and TRBJ2-5; tentatively, D is TRBD2 (6 bases). V was pared by 6 bases and J by 5 bases, with 22 bases between. This CDR3 has 16 amino acids. Germline-derived CDR1 and CDR2 are MNHNY and SVGAGI (reference sequence). The CDR3 protein is CASRGGLGVQRETQYF. Written as DNA, the CDR3 is TGTGCCAGCAGGGGGGGACTGGGCGTCCAGAGGGAGACCCAGTACTTC.

This clone has only a few counts. The chain uses TRBV5-1 and TRBJ2-7; D call uncertain. This CDR3 contains 15 residues. The germline gives CDR1 SGHRS, CDR2 YFSETQ. Trimming pared 0 bases from V and 3 bases from J, leaving 13 bases between. The CDR3 is CASSLGSLEGYEQYF. DNA of the CDR3: TGCGCCAGCAGCTTGGGTAGCCTAGAAGGCTACGAGCAGTACTTC. Drawing the rest from reference TRBV5-1 and TRBJ2-7, the complete variable domain is KAGVTQTPRYLIKTRGQQVTLSCSPISGHRSVSWYQQTPGQGLQFLFEYFSETQRNKGNFPGRFSGRQFSNSRSEMNVSTLELGDSALYLCASSLGSLEGYEQYFGPGTRLTVT.

The V call is TRBV6-5, the J call TRBJ1-3; D call uncertain. The germline V and J ends were trimmed by 6 bases and 2 bases, with 11 bases remaining between them. The CDR3 runs 14 residues. CDR1 is MNHEY, CDR2 SVGAGI, per germline. The CDR3 coding sequence is TGTGCCAGCAGGGATTCTTTAACTGGAAACACCATATATTTT. Translated: CASRDSLTGNTIYF.

As DNA, the CDR3 is TGTGCCATCAGTGGGAGGGCGGACACCATATATTTT. Protein: CAISGRADTIYF. This chain joins TRBV10-3 and TRBJ1-3; D unresolved. The V gene lost 4 bases and the J gene lost 8 bases, with 9 bases spanning the gap. Per the germline V gene, CDR1 is ENHRY and CDR2 is SYGVKD. The CDR3 runs to 12 residues.

J is TRBJ2-1 and V is TRBV9; 10 nucleotides align to TRBD2. The CDR3 runs 14 residues. Germline V lookup: CDR1 SGDLS, CDR2 YYNGEE. J lost 10 bases, V lost 0 bases, and 4 bases had no gene match. CDR3 DNA sequence: TGTGCCAGCAGCGTAGTCCTAGCGGGGGTGGAGCAGTTCTTC. Its protein is CASSVVLAGVEQFF.

The gene calls are TRBV5-6 and TRBJ1-1, with D maybe TRBD1 (5 bases). Trimming took off 0 bases at V and 4 bases at J, with 10 bases between the two ends. The CDR3 extends over 14 amino acids. Germline values: CDR1 SGHDT, CDR2 YYEEEE. The CDR3 loop reads CASSLEEGSTEAFF. For the CDR3, the DNA is TGTGCCAGCAGCTTGGAGGAGGGGAGCACTGAAGCTTTCTTT.

The chain recombines TRBV25-1 with TRBJ2-1, with TRBD1 identical over 9 bases. Germline CDR1 reads MGHDK; CDR2 reads SYGVNS. The CDR3 totals 15 residues. The junction had 3 bases not matched to a gene; V was cut back by 3 bases and J by 3 bases. The CDR3 coding sequence is TGTGCCAGCAGTGAGACAGGGGGAGACTACAATGAGCAGTTCTTC. It encodes CASSETGGDYNEQFF.

The CDR3 loop is CASSDGYGEQFF. Written as DNA, the CDR3 is TGTGCCAGCAGTGACGGGTACGGTGAGCAGTTCTTC. The rearrangement joins TRBV6-1 to TRBJ2-1; D call uncertain. This CDR3 comprises 12 residues. V lost 3 bases and J lost 9, with 9 bases in between. Germline values: CDR1 MNHNS, CDR2 SASEGT.

This clone occurred a few times. The rearrangement links TRBV19 to TRBJ2-7; 9 bases are a match to TRBD1. Germline V lookup: CDR1 LNHDA, CDR2 SQIVND (reference sequence). This CDR3 region has 14 residues. J was trimmed by 2 bases and V by 6 bases; bases with no gene match: 5. CDR3 in amino acids: CASSSDRGAYEQYF. CDR3 nucleotides: TGTGCCAGTAGCAGTGACAGGGGGGCCTACGAGCAGTACTTC.

This clone has a single count. This chain links TRBV4-2 with TRBJ2-7; D perhaps matches TRBD1 (5 bases). Deletions cut 0 bases from V and 4 bases from J, with 7 bases between. The CDR3 totals 13 residues. The germline gives CDR1 LGHNA, CDR2 YNFKEQ. CDR3 loop: CASSQEDRYEQYF. The CDR3 DNA reads TGTGCCAGCAGCCAAGAAGACAGATACGAGCAGTACTTC.

This clone was seen once. J is TRBJ1-4 and V is TRBV6-5; D remains unclear. From germline, CDR1 is MNHEY and CDR2 SVGAGI. With 2 bases removed from V and 0 bases from J, the gap between germline ends came to 4 bases. The CDR3 is made up of 14 amino acids. The CDR3 region is CASSYLATNEKLFF. In DNA form, the CDR3 reads TGTGCCAGCAGTTACCTCGCAACTAATGAAAAACTGTTTTTT.

The V call is TRBV5-6, the J call TRBJ1-1; 7 bases are a match to TRBD1. The germline V gene encodes CDR1 SGHDT and CDR2 YYEEEE. This CDR3 has 13 residues. With V trimmed by 2 bases and J by 7 bases, 5 bases remained unmatched. CDR3 nucleotides: TGTGCCAGCAGCTTCGGCAGGGGGTATGAAGCTTTCTTT. It specifies CASSFGRGYEAFF.

A note on this clone: The junction does not match germline at one end; this may be a read error. Different DNA sequences within this sample yield the same CDR3. The gene calls are TRBV2 and TRBJ1-2; D remains unclear. The CDR3 consists of 11 residues. In germline, CDR1 is SNHLY, CDR2 FYNNEI. This chain's CDR3 is CASRRDYGYTF. CDR3 sequence (DNA): TGCGCCAGCAGGAGGGACTATGGCTACACCTTC.

The chain links TRBV11-2 to TRBJ1-2; D uncertain. The length of the CDR3 is 13 residues. Per the germline V gene, CDR1 is SGHAT and CDR2 is FQNNGV. V lost 1 base to trimming and J lost 6 bases, with 9 bases between them. The CDR3 is CASSLVAVNGYTF. CDR3 nucleotides: TGTGCCAGCAGCTTAGTGGCAGTTAATGGCTACACCTTC.

Only one count was recorded for this clone. The chain links TRBV11-2 to TRBJ2-3, with D maybe TRBD2 (6 bases). Trimming pared 2 bases from V and 2 bases from J, leaving 11 bases between. CDR3 length equals 15 residues. Germline CDR1 is SGHAT and CDR2 is FQNNGV. The CDR3 sequence: CASSLWGVPTDTQYF. CDR3 coding DNA: TGTGCCAGCAGCTTATGGGGGGTTCCCACAGATACGCAGTATTTT.

The rearrangement links TRBV2 to TRBJ1-4; D is unclear. Looked up from germline, CDR1 is SNHLY and CDR2 is FYNNEI. Trimming took off 4 bases at V and 7 bases at J, with 10 bases between the two ends. This CDR3 contains 13 residues. CDR3 sequence (DNA): TGTGCCAGCAGTGGGCCCGAGGGTGAAAAACTGTTTTTT. It codes for CASSGPEGEKLFF.

This chain uses TRBV11-2 with TRBJ2-7; D may be TRBD1 or TRBD2 (7 bases each). This CDR3 contains 15 residues. The germline CDR1 and CDR2 sequences are SGHAT and FQNNGV. V was pared by 4 bases and J by 1 base, with 14 bases between. The CDR3, as DNA: TGTGCCAGCAGCTCAGGGGGGGTCCTATCCTACGAGCAGTACTTC. It is translated as CASSSGGVLSYEQYF.